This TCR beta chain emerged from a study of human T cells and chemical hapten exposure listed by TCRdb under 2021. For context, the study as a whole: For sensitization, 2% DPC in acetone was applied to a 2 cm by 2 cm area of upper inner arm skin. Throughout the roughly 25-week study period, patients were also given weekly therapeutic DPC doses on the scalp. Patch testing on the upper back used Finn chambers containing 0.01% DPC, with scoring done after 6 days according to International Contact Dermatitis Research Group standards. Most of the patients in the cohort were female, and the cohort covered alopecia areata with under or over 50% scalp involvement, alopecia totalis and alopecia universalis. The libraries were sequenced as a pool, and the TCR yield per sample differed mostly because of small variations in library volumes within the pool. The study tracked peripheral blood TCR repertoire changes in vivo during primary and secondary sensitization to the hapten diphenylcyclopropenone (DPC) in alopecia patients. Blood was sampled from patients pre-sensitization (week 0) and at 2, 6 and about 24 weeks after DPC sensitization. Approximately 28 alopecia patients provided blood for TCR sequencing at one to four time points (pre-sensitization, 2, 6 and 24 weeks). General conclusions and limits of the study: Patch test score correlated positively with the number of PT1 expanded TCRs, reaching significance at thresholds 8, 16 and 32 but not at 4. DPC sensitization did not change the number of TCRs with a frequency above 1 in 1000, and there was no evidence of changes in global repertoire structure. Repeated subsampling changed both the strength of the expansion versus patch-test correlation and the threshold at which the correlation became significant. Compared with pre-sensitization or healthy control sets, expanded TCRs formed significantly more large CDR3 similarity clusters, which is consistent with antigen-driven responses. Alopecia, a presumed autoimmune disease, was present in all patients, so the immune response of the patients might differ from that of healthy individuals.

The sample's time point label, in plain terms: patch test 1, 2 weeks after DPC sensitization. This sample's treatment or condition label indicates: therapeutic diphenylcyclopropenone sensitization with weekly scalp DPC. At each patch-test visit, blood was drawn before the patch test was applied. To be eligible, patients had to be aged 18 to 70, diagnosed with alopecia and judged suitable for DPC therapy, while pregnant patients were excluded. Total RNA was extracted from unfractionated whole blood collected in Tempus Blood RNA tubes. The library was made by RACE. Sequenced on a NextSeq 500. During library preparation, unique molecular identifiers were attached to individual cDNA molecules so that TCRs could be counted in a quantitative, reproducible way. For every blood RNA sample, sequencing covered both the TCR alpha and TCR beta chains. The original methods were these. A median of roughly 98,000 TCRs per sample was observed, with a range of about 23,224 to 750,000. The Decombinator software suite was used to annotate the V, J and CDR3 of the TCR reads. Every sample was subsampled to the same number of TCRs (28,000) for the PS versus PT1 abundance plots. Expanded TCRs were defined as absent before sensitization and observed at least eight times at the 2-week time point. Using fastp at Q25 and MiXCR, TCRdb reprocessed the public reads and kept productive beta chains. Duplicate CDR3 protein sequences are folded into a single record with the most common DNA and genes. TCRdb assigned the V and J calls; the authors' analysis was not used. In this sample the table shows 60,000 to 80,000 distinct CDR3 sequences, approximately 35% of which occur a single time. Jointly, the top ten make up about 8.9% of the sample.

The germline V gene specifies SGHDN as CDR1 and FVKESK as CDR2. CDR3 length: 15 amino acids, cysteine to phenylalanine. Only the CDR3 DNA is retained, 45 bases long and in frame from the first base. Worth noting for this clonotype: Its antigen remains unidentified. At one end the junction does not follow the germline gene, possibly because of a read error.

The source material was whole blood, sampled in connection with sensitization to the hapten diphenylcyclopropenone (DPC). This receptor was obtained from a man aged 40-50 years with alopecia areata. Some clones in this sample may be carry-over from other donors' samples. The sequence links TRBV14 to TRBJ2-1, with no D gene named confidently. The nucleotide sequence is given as TGTGCCAGCAGCCAAACTTCTGCCTACTACGATGAGCAGTTCTTC. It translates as CASSQTSAYYDEQFF.